This TCR beta chain was recovered during a study of T cell clonotyping in hematopoietic cell transplantation. TCRdb keeps only in-frame clones here, not all; method: immunoSEQ multiplex PCR. The sample shows some 5,600 clones, 75% to 90% of them seen only once. V dropped 5 bases and J dropped 3; count of bases not matched to a gene: 12. This CDR3 is 16 amino acids long. CDR1 and CDR2 from the germline V gene are SGHRS and YFSETQ. This clonotype was obtained from a male patient between 35 and 55 years old who had an allogeneic stem cell transplant from an unrelated donor, so the T cells may come from the graft donor. Some clones in this sample may be carry-over from other donors' samples. The sequencing here drew on peripheral blood mononuclear cells, taken 100 days after allogeneic stem cell transplant. V gene TRBV5-1 combines with J gene TRBJ2-7; the match to TRBD1 covers 9 bases. CDR3: CASSPATGTGLYEQYF. The CDR3 DNA reads as TGCGCCAGCAGTCCTGCCACCGGGACAGGGCTCTACGAGCAGTACTTC.